This T cell receptor (beta chain) was recovered during a study of T cell changes during pregnancy in multiple sclerosis. Trimming stripped 1 base from V and 8 bases from J, with 11 bases between. The CDR3 consists of 13 residues. The germline gives CDR1 SEHNR, CDR2 FQNEAQ (reference sequence). Only in-frame clones appear in the TCRdb table, and some are missing; sequencing was by immunoSEQ multiplex PCR. The data contain tens of thousands of clones, approximately 92% of them seen just once; the ten biggest clones take up about 2.5%. The receptor was derived from a female donor with multiple sclerosis, enrolled in a pregnancy study. The sequences come from peripheral blood, collected before pregnancy. V is TRBV7-9 and J is TRBJ1-1; no clear D gene. The CDR3 nucleotides read TGTGCCAGCAGCTTAGACCGAACACGAGAAGCTTTCTTT. Translating it yields CASSLDRTREAFF.